This T cell receptor (beta chain) was found in a study of Ad26.COV2.S vaccination and SARS-CoV-2 variants. Findings of the study overall: The study found higher spike-specific TCR breadth in vaccine than placebo recipients. Measurement of non-spike TCR breadth gave similar results in vaccine and placebo recipients. Overall T cell responses may have been underestimated by the analyses of TCR breadth and depth.

Here immunoSEQ multiplex PCR was the method, and the copy in TCRdb shows in-frame clones only, minus some. The data show around 350,000 clones, 92% seen once. About this clone itself: What it recognizes is unknown.

Trimming took 5 bases from V and 1 from J, leaving 18 bases between them. Germline V gives CDR1 MNHNY, CDR2 SVGAGI (reference sequence). The CDR3 contains 16 residues. The J gene is TRBJ2-7, the V gene TRBV6-6, with D perhaps given as TRBD1 or TRBD2 (6 bases each). The clonotype comes from a human donor who had recovered from COVID-19. The material sequenced was peripheral blood, taken after recovery from COVID-19. The CDR3 nucleotides read TGTGCCAGCAGTCGACTGCGGGACACAAAATCCTACGAGCAGTACTTC. This translates into CASSRLRDTKSYEQYF.